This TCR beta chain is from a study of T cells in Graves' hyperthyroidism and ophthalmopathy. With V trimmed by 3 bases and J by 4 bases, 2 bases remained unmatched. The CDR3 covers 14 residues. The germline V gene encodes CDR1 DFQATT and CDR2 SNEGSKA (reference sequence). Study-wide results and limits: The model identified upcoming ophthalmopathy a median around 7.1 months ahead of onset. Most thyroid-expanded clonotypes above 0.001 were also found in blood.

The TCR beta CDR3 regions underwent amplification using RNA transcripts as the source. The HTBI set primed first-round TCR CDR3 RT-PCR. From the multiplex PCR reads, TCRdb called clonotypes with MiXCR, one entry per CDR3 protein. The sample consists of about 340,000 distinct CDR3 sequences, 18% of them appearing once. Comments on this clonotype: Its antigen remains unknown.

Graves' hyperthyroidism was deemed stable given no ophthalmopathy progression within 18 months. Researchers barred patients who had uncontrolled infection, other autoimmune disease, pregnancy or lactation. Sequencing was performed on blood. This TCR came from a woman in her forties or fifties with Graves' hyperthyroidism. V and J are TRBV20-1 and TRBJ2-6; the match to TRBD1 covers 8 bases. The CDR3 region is CSARTGVGANVLTF. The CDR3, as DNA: TGCAGTGCTAGGACAGGGGTGGGGGCCAACGTCCTGACTTTC.